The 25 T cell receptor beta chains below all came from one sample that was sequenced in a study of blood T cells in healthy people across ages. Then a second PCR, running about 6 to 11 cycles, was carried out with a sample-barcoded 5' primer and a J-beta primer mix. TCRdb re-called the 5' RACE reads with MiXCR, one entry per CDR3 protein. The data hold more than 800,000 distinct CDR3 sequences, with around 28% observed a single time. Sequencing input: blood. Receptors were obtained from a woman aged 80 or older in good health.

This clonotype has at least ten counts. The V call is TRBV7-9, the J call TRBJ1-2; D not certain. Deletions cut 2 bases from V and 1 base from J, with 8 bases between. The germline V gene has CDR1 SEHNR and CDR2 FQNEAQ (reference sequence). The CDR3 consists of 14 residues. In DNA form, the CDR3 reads TGTGCCAGCAGCTTATCAGGTCGTAACTATGGCTACACCTTC. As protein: CASSLSGRNYGYTF.

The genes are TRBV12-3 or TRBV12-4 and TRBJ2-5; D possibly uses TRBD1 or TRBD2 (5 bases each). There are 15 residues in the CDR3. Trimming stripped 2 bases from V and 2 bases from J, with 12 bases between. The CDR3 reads CASSLHGTVQETQYF. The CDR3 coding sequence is TGTGCCAGCAGTTTACACGGGACGGTTCAAGAGACCCAGTACTTC.

CDR3 amino acids: CASSLQWPGLFSTDTQYF. CDR3 coding DNA: TGTGCCAGCAGCTTACAATGGCCGGGCCTCTTCAGCACAGATACGCAGTATTTT. The J gene is TRBJ2-3, the V gene TRBV7-2; D is uncertain. CDR1 is SGHTA and CDR2 is FQGNSA in the germline V gene. The CDR3 spans 18 residues. The V end was cut by 2 bases, the J end by 0 bases, with 18 bases between.

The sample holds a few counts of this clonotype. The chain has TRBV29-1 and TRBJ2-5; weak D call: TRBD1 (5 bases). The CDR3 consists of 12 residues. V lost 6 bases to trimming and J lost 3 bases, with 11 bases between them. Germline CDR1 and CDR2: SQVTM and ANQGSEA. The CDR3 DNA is TGCAGCGTAAATCAAGGGGAAGAGACCCAGTACTTC. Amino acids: CSVNQGEETQYF.

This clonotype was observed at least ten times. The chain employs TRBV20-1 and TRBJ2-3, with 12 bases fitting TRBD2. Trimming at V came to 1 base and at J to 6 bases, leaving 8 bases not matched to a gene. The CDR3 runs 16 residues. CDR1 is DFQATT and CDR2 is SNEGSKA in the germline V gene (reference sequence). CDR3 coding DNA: TGCAGTGCTAGAGGACTAGCGGGGGCGCCCCCCGATACGCAGTATTTT. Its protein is CSARGLAGAPPDTQYF.

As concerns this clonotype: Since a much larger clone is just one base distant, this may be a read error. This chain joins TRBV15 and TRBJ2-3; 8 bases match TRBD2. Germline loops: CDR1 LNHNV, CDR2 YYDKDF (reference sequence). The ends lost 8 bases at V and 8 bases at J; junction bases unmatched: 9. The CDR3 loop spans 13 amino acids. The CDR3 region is CATRTSISGTQYF. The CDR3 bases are TGTGCCACCCGGACTAGCATTTCAGGTACGCAGTATTTT.

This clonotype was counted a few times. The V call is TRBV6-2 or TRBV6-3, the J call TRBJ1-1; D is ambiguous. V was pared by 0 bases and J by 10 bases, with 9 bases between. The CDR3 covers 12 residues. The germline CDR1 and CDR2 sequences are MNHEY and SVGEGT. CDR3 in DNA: TGTGCCAGCAGTTACTCGAAATTCGGAGCTTTCTTT. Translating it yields CASSYSKFGAFF.

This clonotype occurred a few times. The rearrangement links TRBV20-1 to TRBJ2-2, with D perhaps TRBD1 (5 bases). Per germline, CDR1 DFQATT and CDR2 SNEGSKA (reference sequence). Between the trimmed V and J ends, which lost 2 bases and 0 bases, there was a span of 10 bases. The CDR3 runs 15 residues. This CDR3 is CSARRSGSNTGELFF. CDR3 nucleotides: TGCAGTGCTAGACGCTCAGGGTCGAACACCGGGGAGCTGTTTTTT.

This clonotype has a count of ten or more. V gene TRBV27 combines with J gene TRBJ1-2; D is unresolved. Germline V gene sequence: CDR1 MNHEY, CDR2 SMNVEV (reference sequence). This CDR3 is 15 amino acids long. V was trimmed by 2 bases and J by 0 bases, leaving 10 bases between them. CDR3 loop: CASSLAASTNYGYTF. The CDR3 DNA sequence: TGTGCCAGCAGTTTAGCAGCATCTACTAACTATGGCTACACCTTC.

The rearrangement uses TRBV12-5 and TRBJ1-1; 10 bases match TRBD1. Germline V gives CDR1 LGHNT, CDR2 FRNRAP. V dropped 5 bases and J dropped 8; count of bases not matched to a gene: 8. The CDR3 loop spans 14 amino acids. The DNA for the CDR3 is TGTGCTAGTGGTATGACAGGGGGCGCGGGCGAAGCTTTCTTT. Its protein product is CASGMTGGAGEAFF.

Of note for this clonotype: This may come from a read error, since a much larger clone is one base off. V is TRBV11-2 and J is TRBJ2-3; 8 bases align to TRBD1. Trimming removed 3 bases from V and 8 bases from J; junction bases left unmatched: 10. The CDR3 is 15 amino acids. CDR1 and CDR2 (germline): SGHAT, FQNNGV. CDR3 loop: CASSFNRGARGTQYF. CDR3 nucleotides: TGTGCCAGCAGCTTTAACAGGGGGGCTCGCGGTACGCAGTATTTT. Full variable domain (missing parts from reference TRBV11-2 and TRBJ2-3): EAGVAQSPRYKIIEKRQSVAFWCNPISGHATLYWYQQILGQGPKLLIQFQNNGVVDDSQLPKDRFSAERLKGVDSTLKIQPAKLEDSAVYLCASSFNRGARGTQYFGPGTRLTVL.

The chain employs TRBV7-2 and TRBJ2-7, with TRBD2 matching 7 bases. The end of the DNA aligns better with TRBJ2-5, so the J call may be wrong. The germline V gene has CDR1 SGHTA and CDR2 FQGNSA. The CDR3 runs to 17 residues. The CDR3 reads CASSLGSSGVRWETQYF. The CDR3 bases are TGTGCCAGCAGCTTAGGGTCCAGCGGGGTGAGATGGGAGACCCAGTACTTC.

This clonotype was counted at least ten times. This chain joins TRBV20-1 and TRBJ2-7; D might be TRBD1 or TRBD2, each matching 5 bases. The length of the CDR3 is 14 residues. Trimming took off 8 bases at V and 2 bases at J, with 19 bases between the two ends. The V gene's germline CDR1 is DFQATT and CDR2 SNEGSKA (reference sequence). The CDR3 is CSSTHGTHAYEQYF. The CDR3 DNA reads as TGCAGTTCCACCCACGGGACGCACGCCTACGAGCAGTACTTC.

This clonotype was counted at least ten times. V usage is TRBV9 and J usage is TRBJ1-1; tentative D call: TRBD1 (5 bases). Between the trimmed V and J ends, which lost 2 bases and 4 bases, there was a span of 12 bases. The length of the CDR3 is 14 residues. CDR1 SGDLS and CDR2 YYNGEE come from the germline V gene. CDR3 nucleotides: TGTGCCAGCAGCGTCGGGACCCTGGCCACTGAAGCTTTCTTT. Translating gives CASSVGTLATEAFF.

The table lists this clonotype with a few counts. Written as DNA, the CDR3 is TGTGCCAGCAGCCGTAGTTCCGATCCCTACGAGCAGTACTTC. Protein product: CASSRSSDPYEQYF. The chain uses TRBV7-3 and TRBJ2-7; D ambiguous. The CDR3 loop spans 14 amino acids. The ends were cut back, 5 bases at V and 2 bases at J, with 13 bases in the middle. Germline lookup yields CDR1 SGHTA and CDR2 FQGTGA.

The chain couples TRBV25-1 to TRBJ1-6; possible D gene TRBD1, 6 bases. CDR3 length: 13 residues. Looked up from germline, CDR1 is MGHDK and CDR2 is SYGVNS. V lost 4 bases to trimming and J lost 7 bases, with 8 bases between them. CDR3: CASSVQGNSPLHF. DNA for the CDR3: TGTGCCAGCAGTGTGCAGGGGAATTCACCCCTCCACTTT. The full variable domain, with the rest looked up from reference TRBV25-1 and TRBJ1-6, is EADIYQTPRYLVIGTGKKITLECSQTMGHDKMYWYQQDPGMELHLIHYSYGVNSTEKGDLSSESTVSRIRTEHFPLTLESARPSHTSQYLCASSVQGNSPLHFGNGTRLTVT.

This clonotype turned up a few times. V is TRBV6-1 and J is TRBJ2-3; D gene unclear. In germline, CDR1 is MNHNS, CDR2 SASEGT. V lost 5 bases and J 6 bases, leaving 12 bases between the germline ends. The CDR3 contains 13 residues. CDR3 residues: CASSISQGDTQYF. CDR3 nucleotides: TGTGCCAGCAGTATTAGCCAAGGGGATACGCAGTATTTT.

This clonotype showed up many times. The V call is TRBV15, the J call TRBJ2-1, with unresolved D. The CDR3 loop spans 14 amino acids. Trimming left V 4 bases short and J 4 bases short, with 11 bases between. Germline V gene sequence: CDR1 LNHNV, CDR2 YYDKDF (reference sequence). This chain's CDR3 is CATSTGGSYNEQFF. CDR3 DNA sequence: TGTGCCACCAGCACAGGTGGTTCTTACAATGAGCAGTTCTTC.

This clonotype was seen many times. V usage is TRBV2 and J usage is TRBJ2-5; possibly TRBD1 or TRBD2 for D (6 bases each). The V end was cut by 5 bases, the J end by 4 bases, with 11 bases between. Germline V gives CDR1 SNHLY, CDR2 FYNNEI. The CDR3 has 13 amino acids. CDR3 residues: CASSYKGGETQYF. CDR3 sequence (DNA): TGTGCCAGCAGTTATAAGGGGGGAGAGACCCAGTACTTC.

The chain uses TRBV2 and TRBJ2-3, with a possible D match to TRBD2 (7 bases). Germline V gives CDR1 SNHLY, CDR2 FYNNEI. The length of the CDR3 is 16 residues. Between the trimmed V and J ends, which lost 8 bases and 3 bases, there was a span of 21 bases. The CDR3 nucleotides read TGTGCCAGCTCCCCCCTGGGGGGGGGCCTTACAGATACGCAGTATTTT. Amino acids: CASSPLGGGLTDTQYF.

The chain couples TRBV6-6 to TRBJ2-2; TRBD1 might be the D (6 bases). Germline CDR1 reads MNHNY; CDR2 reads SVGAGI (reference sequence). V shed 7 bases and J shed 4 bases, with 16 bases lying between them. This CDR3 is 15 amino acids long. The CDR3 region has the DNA TGTGCCAGCATCGCAGGGGATAAGGGCACCGGGGAGCTGTTTTTT. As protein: CASIAGDKGTGELFF.

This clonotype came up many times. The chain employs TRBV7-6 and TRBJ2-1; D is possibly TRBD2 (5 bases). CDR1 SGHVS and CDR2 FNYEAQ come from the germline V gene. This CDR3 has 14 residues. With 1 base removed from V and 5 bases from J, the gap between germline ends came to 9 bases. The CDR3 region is CASSLVEVNNEQFF. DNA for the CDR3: TGTGCCAGCAGCTTAGTGGAGGTGAACAATGAGCAGTTCTTC.

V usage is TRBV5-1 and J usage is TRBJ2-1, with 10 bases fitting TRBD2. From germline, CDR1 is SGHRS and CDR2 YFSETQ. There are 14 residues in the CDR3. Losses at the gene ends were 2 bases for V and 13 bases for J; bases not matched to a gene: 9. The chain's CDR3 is CASSLGLAEETQFF. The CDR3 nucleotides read TGCGCCAGCAGCTTAGGACTAGCGGAAGAGACCCAGTTCTTC.

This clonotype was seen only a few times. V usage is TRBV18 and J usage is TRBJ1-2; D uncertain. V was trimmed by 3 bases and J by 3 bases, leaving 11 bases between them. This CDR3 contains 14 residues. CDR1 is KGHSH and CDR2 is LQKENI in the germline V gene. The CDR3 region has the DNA TGTGCCAGCTCACCGACCCTCAGTCACTATGGCTACACCTTC. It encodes CASSPTLSHYGYTF.

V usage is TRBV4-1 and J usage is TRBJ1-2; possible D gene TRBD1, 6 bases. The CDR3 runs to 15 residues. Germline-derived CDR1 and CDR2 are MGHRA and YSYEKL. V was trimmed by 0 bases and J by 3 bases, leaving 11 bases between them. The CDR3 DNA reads TGCGCCAGCAGCCAAGATAAACAGGGACACTATGGCTACACCTTC. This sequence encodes CASSQDKQGHYGYTF.